These 29 T cell receptor beta chains originate from one sample sequenced in a study of regulatory T cells in long-lasting Graves disease. Combining iRepertoire HTBI primers with Arm-PCR of CDR3 regions, the authors built TCR beta libraries. Each CDR3 protein is one row after TCRdb ran MiXCR on the multiplex PCR reads. The sample consists of a few hundred thousand distinct CDR3 sequences, around 22% of them appearing once. Time point indicated: persistent/refractory GD, antithyroid drugs over 5 years with positive TRAb. There was RNA extracted from PBMCs, and the TCR library was made from it. The material was peripheral blood mononuclear cells (PBMCs), obtained when the disease was refractory, from a patient treated with antithyroid drugs. The receptors originated from a female donor with Graves disease.

This clonotype was observed at least ten times. The V and J genes are TRBV15 and TRBJ2-1; the D call may be TRBD1 or TRBD2 (5 bases each). With 0 bases removed from V and 7 bases from J, the gap between germline ends came to 13 bases. There are 15 residues in the CDR3. Germline assignment: CDR1 LNHNV and CDR2 YYDKDF (reference sequence). The chain's CDR3 is CATSRDQGRPNEQFF. The CDR3 DNA reads as TGTGCCACCAGCAGAGATCAGGGACGGCCTAATGAGCAGTTCTTC.

This clonotype was seen more than once but under ten times. The CDR3, as DNA: TGCGCCAGCAGCTTGGCCGAAGGTAGCGGGAGTTCCTACGAGCAGTACTTC. Amino acids: CASSLAEGSGSSYEQYF. This chain uses TRBV5-1 with TRBJ2-7; 9 bases map to TRBD2. The CDR3 is 17 residues long. V was clipped by 0 bases and J by 1 base; unmatched bases: 8. Germline V gives CDR1 SGHRS, CDR2 YFSETQ.

This clonotype has a handful of counts. The rearrangement links TRBV7-2 to TRBJ1-3, with a tentative D call TRBD1 (5 bases). The V gene's germline CDR1 is SGHTA and CDR2 FQGNSA. The length of the CDR3 is 13 residues. The V and J ends lost 5 bases and 3 bases respectively, with 8 bases between them. The chain's CDR3 is CASSQGFGNTIYF. For the CDR3, the DNA is TGTGCCAGCAGCCAGGGTTTTGGAAACACCATATATTTT.

The DNA for the CDR3 is TGCGCCAGCAGCGAGGGACAGGGGGAATACGAGCAGTACTTC. It specifies CASSEGQGEYEQYF. The chain employs TRBV4-3 and TRBJ2-7, with TRBD1 identical over 11 bases. Trimming cost V 5 bases and J 4 bases; bases outside gene matches: 4. CDR1 is LGHNA and CDR2 is YSLEER in the germline V gene. The length of the CDR3 is 14 residues.

This clonotype was recorded many times. The chain recombines TRBV2 with TRBJ1-2, with D hard to call. This CDR3 region has 13 residues. V was cut by 2 bases and J by 2 bases, with 6 bases left in between. Germline V gene data show CDR1 as SNHLY and CDR2 as FYNNEI. This chain's CDR3 is CASSETRNYGYTF. For the CDR3, the DNA is TGTGCCAGCAGTGAAACGAGGAACTATGGCTACACCTTC.

Ten or more counts support this clonotype. The chain has TRBV3-1 and TRBJ1-2; 11 bases fit TRBD1. With V trimmed by 6 bases and J by 4 bases, 7 bases remained unmatched. Germline V gene data show CDR1 as LGHDT and CDR2 as YNNKEL (reference sequence). The CDR3 runs to 15 residues. DNA of the CDR3: TGTGCCAGCAGAGGGAGAGGACAGGGGGCCTATGGCTACACCTTC. It specifies CASRGRGQGAYGYTF.

This rearrangement joins TRBV27 to TRBJ2-2, with D maybe TRBD1 (7 bases). The V end lost 4 bases, the J end lost 5 bases, and 20 bases lay between the germline ends. This CDR3 comprises 17 residues. Germline assignment: CDR1 MNHEY and CDR2 SMNVEV (reference sequence). Here the CDR3 reads CASSSSGGSARTGELFF. CDR3 in DNA: TGTGCCAGCAGTTCCTCAGGGGGGTCAGCGAGAACCGGGGAGCTGTTTTTT.

This clonotype was seen repeatedly, ten times or more. The V call is TRBV11-2, the J call TRBJ2-5, with 8 bases lining up with TRBD1. With 4 bases clipped from V and 7 bases from J, the junction kept 8 bases outside the gene matches. Germline lookup yields CDR1 SGHAT and CDR2 FQNNGV. The CDR3 is made up of 14 amino acids. The CDR3 sequence is CASSSGQGIPTQYF. CDR3 in DNA: TGTGCCAGCAGCTCCGGACAGGGCATTCCGACCCAGTACTTC. The variable domain in full, with the rest retrieved from reference TRBV11-2 and TRBJ2-5, is EAGVAQSPRYKIIEKRQSVAFWCNPISGHATLYWYQQILGQGPKLLIQFQNNGVVDDSQLPKDRFSAERLKGVDSTLKIQPAKLEDSAVYLCASSSGQGIPTQYFGPGTRLLVL.

With respect to this clonotype: A much larger clone differs by one base, so this may be a read error. This sequence joins TRBV28 and TRBJ1-4, with no clear D. Germline V gene lookup returns CDR1 MDHEN and CDR2 SYDVKM. This CDR3 is 16 amino acids long. This CDR3 is CASSPRGVGTNERLFF. The DNA of the CDR3 is TGTGCCAGCAGTCCCCGCGGGGTTGGAACTAATGAAAGACTGTTTTTT.

This chain links TRBV6-1 with TRBJ1-2, with D perhaps TRBD1 (5 bases). V lost 7 bases and J lost 4, with 19 bases in between. CDR1 MNHNS and CDR2 SASEGT come from the germline V gene. The CDR3 spans 15 residues. As DNA, the CDR3 is TGTGCCAGCATCCTCAGCGGGGGGGACCTCTATGGCTACACCTTC. Protein: CASILSGGDLYGYTF.

This clonotype has ten or more counts. This chain joins TRBV28 and TRBJ2-4, with D possibly being TRBD2 (6 bases). CDR1 and CDR2 from the germline V gene are MDHEN and SYDVKM. Trimming removed 2 bases from V and 3 bases from J, with 11 bases in between. This CDR3 has 15 residues. DNA of the CDR3: TGTGCCAGCAGTTTAGGGGGGTTGGTCAAAAACATTCAGTACTTC. Residues: CASSLGGLVKNIQYF.

As for this clonotype: It is likely a read error, because the conserved phenylalanine at the end of the CDR3 is missing. The V call is TRBV30, the J call TRBJ1-2; D remains unclear. The germline gives CDR1 GTSNPN, CDR2 SVGIG (reference sequence). This CDR3 contains 12 residues. V shed 4 bases and J shed 7 bases, with 13 bases lying between them. The CDR3 DNA is TGTGCCTGGACAGCCAGCTGGGGTGGCTACACCCTC. The encoded protein is CAWTASWGGYTL.

In this sample, this clonotype turned up many times. The DNA of the CDR3 is TGTGCCAGCAATCCCGGGACAGGGAACTATGGCTACACCTTC. Translating gives CASNPGTGNYGYTF. This chain uses TRBV6-2 or TRBV6-3 with TRBJ1-2, with 9 nucleotides matching TRBD1. The CDR3 is 14 amino acids. The germline CDR1 and CDR2 sequences are MNHEY and SVGEGT. V lost 7 bases, J lost 2 bases, and 5 bases stayed unmatched.

This clonotype was detected a few times. The chain couples TRBV4-2 to TRBJ2-7; the D is unclear. V was cut by 7 bases and J by 9 bases, with 22 bases left in between. The CDR3 runs 14 residues. Germline CDR1 LGHNA, CDR2 YNFKEQ. Here the CDR3 reads CASITSYSLRVQYF. In DNA, the CDR3 is TGTGCCAGCATCACCAGCTACTCACTACGAGTGCAGTACTTC.

This clonotype was seen many times. The chain couples TRBV20-1 to TRBJ1-1; 9 bases fit TRBD1. CDR1 and CDR2 from the germline V gene are DFQATT and SNEGSKA (reference sequence). Germline trimming cut 4 bases from V and 4 bases from J; bases unmatched to any gene: 10. This CDR3 has 15 residues. CDR3 amino acids: CSAKSGDRAVTEAFF. As DNA, the CDR3 is TGCAGTGCTAAAAGTGGGGACAGGGCCGTCACTGAAGCTTTCTTT.

The J gene is TRBJ1-2, the V gene TRBV6-1, with TRBD1 as a possible D gene (5 bases). Per germline, CDR1 MNHNS and CDR2 SASEGT. This CDR3 region has 15 residues. Trimming took 6 bases from V and 3 from J, leaving 17 bases between them. In DNA, the CDR3 is TGTGCCAGCAGGCAGGGACTCACGCTTGACTATGGCTACACCTTC. Encoded protein: CASRQGLTLDYGYTF.

This clonotype was observed a few times. The gene calls are TRBV19 and TRBJ2-2; 9 bases align to TRBD1. Germline-derived CDR1 and CDR2 are LNHDA and SQIVND (reference sequence). The V segment lost 11 bases and the J segment 7 bases; nucleotides outside the gene matches: 11. The CDR3 is 14 residues long. DNA of the CDR3: TGTGCCTCCGCCGGGACAGGGCGTGGCGGGGAGCTGTTTTTT. It yields the protein CASAGTGRGGELFF.

This chain uses TRBV6-1 with TRBJ2-5, with 9 bases lining up with TRBD1. This CDR3 has 14 amino acids. The V segment lost 6 bases and the J segment 5 bases; nucleotides outside the gene matches: 7. Germline CDR1 reads MNHNS; CDR2 reads SASEGT. The CDR3 DNA sequence: TGTGCCAGCAGGGGGGGACAGGGCTGGGAGACCCAGTACTTC. Translating gives CASRGGQGWETQYF.

Here the CDR3 DNA reads TGTGCTGGCAGGCCCTCCTATAATTCACCCCTCCACTTT. Translated, it gives CAGRPSYNSPLHF. This chain links TRBV30 with TRBJ1-6; D is uncertain. The CDR3 is 13 residues long. The V gene's germline CDR1 is GTSNPN and CDR2 SVGIG (reference sequence).

This clonotype was counted a few times. The rearrangement links TRBV14 to TRBJ1-6; D gene unclear. Germline CDR1 SGHDN, CDR2 FVKESK. This CDR3 has 15 residues. The V gene lost 0 bases and the J gene lost 7 bases, with 10 bases spanning the gap. DNA for the CDR3: TGTGCCAGCAGCCAAGATGGGGTGGGAAATTCACCCCTCCACTTT. Translation: CASSQDGVGNSPLHF.

For the CDR3, the DNA is TGTGCCAGTAGTATTGGTAGCGACCGTTACGAGCAGTACTTC. Translating gives CASSIGSDRYEQYF. The rearrangement links TRBV19 to TRBJ2-7, with D possibly being TRBD2 (5 bases). The CDR3 has 14 amino acids. The germline V gene encodes CDR1 LNHDA and CDR2 SQIVND (reference sequence). The V end lost 3 bases, the J end lost 4 bases, and 13 bases lay between the germline ends.

V is TRBV7-9 and J is TRBJ2-5, with 10 bases aligning to TRBD1. Germline CDR1 is SEHNR and CDR2 is FQNEAQ (reference sequence). The CDR3 totals 15 residues. V lost 5 bases to trimming and J lost 4 bases; unmatched junction nucleotides: 7. For the CDR3, the DNA is TGTGCCAGCAGCCCAACGGACAGGGGGATAGAGACCCAGTACTTC. Amino acid sequence: CASSPTDRGIETQYF.

Many counts were recorded for this clonotype. The rearrangement links TRBV6-1 to TRBJ1-6, with TRBD1 matching 7 bases. Losses at the gene ends were 0 bases for V and 14 bases for J; bases not matched to a gene: 10. The CDR3 is 15 amino acids. Germline V gene data show CDR1 as MNHNS and CDR2 as SASEGT. As DNA, the CDR3 is TGTGCCAGCAGTGAAGCGAGGGCAACAGGGGTGTCCCTCCACTTT. It yields the protein CASSEARATGVSLHF.

Turning to this clonotype: This may stem from a read error, because a much larger clone lies one nucleotide away. V gene TRBV7-2 combines with J gene TRBJ2-7, with a weak D call TRBD1 (6 bases). V lost 5 bases to trimming and J lost 3 bases, with 17 bases between them. Germline CDR1 SGHTA, CDR2 FQGNSA. This CDR3 comprises 15 residues. CDR3: CASSLSPGHRYEQYF. The DNA of the CDR3 is TGTGCCAGCAGCCTTTCCCCGGGACACCGCTACGAGCAGTACTTC. The complete variable domain, with remaining parts taken from reference TRBV7-2 and TRBJ2-7, reads GAGVSQSPSNKVTEKGKDVELRCDPISGHTALYWYRQSLGQGLEFLIYFQGNSAPDKSGLPSDRFSAERTGGSVSTLTIQRTQQEDSAVYLCASSLSPGHRYEQYFGPGTRLTVT.

V is TRBV5-5 and J is TRBJ2-7; D remains unclear. The CDR3 loop spans 14 amino acids. Trimming left V 5 bases short and J 3 bases short, with 15 bases between. Looked up from germline, CDR1 is SGHKS and CDR2 is YYEKEE (reference sequence). For the CDR3, the DNA is TGTGCCAGCAGTCCTCAGGTTACCCACTACGAGCAGTACTTC. Encoded protein: CASSPQVTHYEQYF.

The gene calls are TRBV5-6 and TRBJ2-5; 10 bases match TRBD1. Looked up from germline, CDR1 is SGHDT and CDR2 is YYEEEE. The CDR3 totals 16 residues. With 5 bases clipped from V and 5 bases from J, the junction kept 12 bases outside the gene matches. DNA of the CDR3: TGTGCCAGCAGGCCTACGGGACAGGGGTTAGTCGAGACCCAGTACTTC. Translating gives CASRPTGQGLVETQYF. The entire variable domain, with the rest obtained from reference TRBV5-6 and TRBJ2-5, is as follows: DAGVTQSPTHLIKTRGQQVTLRCSPKSGHDTVSWYQQALGQGPQFIFQYYEEEERQRGNFPDRFSGHQFPNYSSELNVNALLLGDSALYLCASRPTGQGLVETQYFGPGTRLLVL.

In the case of this clonotype: One end of the junction is discordant with germline, which a read error may explain. V usage is TRBV5-1 and J usage is TRBJ2-2, with TRBD2 matching 14 bases. Germline CDR1 and CDR2: SGHRS and YFSETQ. The CDR3 consists of 16 residues. In nucleotides, the CDR3 is TGCGCCAGCAGCTTAGGGACTAGCGGGAGTCCCGGGGAGCTGCTTTTT. This codes for CASSLGTSGSPGELLF.

J is TRBJ2-2 and V is TRBV10-3, with D possibly matching TRBD1 (6 bases). This CDR3 comprises 15 residues. Looked up from germline, CDR1 is ENHRY and CDR2 is SYGVKD. V lost 9 bases to trimming and J lost 3 bases, with 17 bases between them. The CDR3 DNA reads TGTGCCATTCCCGGCAGGACAGATCACACCGGGGAGCTGTTTTTT. Protein product: CAIPGRTDHTGELFF.

This clonotype was picked up many times. The chain couples TRBV7-3 to TRBJ2-5; 9 nucleotides align to TRBD1. CDR1 SGHTA and CDR2 FQGTGA come from the germline V gene. Germline trimming cut 3 bases from V and 4 bases from J; bases unmatched to any gene: 3. CDR3 length: 14 amino acids. CDR3 sequence reads: CASSFGTGRETQYF. DNA of the CDR3: TGTGCCAGCAGCTTCGGGACAGGGAGAGAGACCCAGTACTTC.